This TCR beta chain came from a study of blood T cell repertoires in COVID-19. Study summary: COVID-19 samples, acute and convalescent, were from the United States, Italy and Spain. T cells, B-cell-depleted T cells, or PBMCs supplied cDNA or gDNA.

Per the authors' pipeline: Amplification with reference gene primers provided the estimates of nucleated cell counts. Clones were sequenced by immunoSEQ multiplex PCR, and TCRdb holds only the in-frame ones, with some missing. That table furnishes V, J and clone size, whereas the DNA furnished D and trimming. Seen here are approximately 97,000 clones, 84% observed once, and the top ten hold less than 10%. Per the germline V gene, CDR1 is GTSNPN and CDR2 is SVGIG (reference sequence). This CDR3 is 17 amino acids long. Trimming cost V 5 bases and J 1 base, with 24 bases left between them. This clonotype was sampled from a man aged 35 to 55 with active or convalescent COVID-19. V and J are TRBV30 and TRBJ2-7, with D perhaps matching TRBD1 (6 bases). Input material: peripheral blood. The CDR3 DNA sequence: TGTGCCTGGGGCGTAGTCCCGGGACATCGCCCATCCTACGAGCAGTACTTC. Protein product: CAWGVVPGHRPSYEQYF. Full variable domain (remainder filled in from reference TRBV30 and TRBJ2-7): SQTIHQWPATLVQPVGSPLSLECTVEGTSNPNLYWYRQAAGRGLQLLFYSVGIGQISSEVPQNLSASRPQDRQFILSSKKLLLSDSGFYLCAWGVVPGHRPSYEQYFGPGTRLTVT.